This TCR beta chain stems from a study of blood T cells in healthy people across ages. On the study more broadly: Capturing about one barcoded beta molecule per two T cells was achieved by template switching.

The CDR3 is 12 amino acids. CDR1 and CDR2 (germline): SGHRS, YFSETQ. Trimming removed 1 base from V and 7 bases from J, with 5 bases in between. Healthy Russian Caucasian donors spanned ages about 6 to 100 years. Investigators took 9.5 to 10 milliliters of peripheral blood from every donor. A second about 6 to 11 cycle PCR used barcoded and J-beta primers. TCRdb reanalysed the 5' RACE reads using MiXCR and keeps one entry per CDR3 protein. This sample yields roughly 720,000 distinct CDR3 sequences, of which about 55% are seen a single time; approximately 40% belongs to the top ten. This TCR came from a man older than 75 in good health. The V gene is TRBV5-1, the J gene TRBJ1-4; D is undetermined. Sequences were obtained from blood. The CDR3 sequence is CASSLNGEKLFF. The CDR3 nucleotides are TGCGCCAGCAGCTTGAATGGTGAAAAACTGTTTTTT.